One and the same sample provided the 22 T cell receptor beta chains below, sequenced in a study of shared clonotypes between healthy human individuals. The method was immunoSEQ multiplex PCR; TCRdb's version includes in-frame clones alone and lacks a portion of them. The table includes more than 2,000,000 clones, about 92% detected once. Sequences were obtained from naive CD4+ T cells from PBMCs. The sample's subset: CD45RA+ positively selected. The receptors were sampled from a man between 18 and 35 years old in good health. Some clones in this sample may be carry-over from other donors' samples.

CDR3 sequence: CASTRLGTTYEQYF. CDR3 nucleotides: TGTGCCAGCACGCGTCTGGGGACGACCTACGAGCAGTACTTC. The chain joins TRBV6-1 to TRBJ2-7; D possibly matches TRBD1 or TRBD2 (5 bases each). Per the germline V gene, CDR1 is MNHNS and CDR2 is SASEGT. V lost 7 bases, J lost 2 bases, and 15 bases lay in between. The CDR3 length is 14 residues.

The chain joins TRBV28 to TRBJ1-3; 9 positions agree with TRBD1. V lost 2 bases and J lost 4; bases outside the gene matches: 6. The V gene's germline CDR1 is MDHEN and CDR2 SYDVKM. The CDR3 sequence is 16 residues long. Here the CDR3 DNA reads TGTGCCAGCAGTTTACTCGGACAGGGGTCGGGAAACACCATATATTTT. This translates into CASSLLGQGSGNTIYF.

This clone has a single count. The chain employs TRBV28 and TRBJ1-3; D may be TRBD1 (5 bases). V was shortened by 0 bases and J by 4 bases, with 19 bases between the two germline ends. The CDR3 sequence is 18 residues long. Germline lookup yields CDR1 MDHEN and CDR2 SYDVKM. CDR3 sequence: CASSLWGSGGAKGNTIYF. In DNA, the CDR3 is TGTGCCAGCAGTTTATGGGGGTCGGGTGGGGCGAAGGGAAACACCATATATTTT.

The rearrangement links TRBV10-3 to TRBJ1-4; 9 bases align to TRBD1. The germline gives CDR1 ENHRY, CDR2 SYGVKD. V gave up 0 bases and J gave up 8 bases; unmatched junction bases: 7. The CDR3 totals 16 residues. The CDR3 sequence is CAISESIQGAREKLFF. Here the CDR3 DNA reads TGTGCCATCAGTGAGTCCATACAGGGGGCGCGAGAAAAACTGTTTTTT.

The chain joins TRBV18 to TRBJ1-5; weak D call: TRBD1 (5 bases). Trimming removed 2 bases at V and 6 bases at J, with 14 bases between. CDR3 length: 15 amino acids. The germline V gene encodes CDR1 KGHSH and CDR2 LQKENI. The CDR3: CASSPWGVEVQPQHF. In DNA, the CDR3 is TGTGCCAGCTCACCATGGGGGGTAGAGGTTCAGCCCCAGCATTTT.

V usage is TRBV6-1 and J usage is TRBJ1-5, with D unclear. Germline assignment: CDR1 MNHNS and CDR2 SASEGT. Between the trimmed V and J ends, which lost 9 bases and 3 bases, there was a span of 15 bases. The CDR3 contains 14 residues. CDR3 amino acids: CASTATILNQPQHF. DNA for the CDR3: TGTGCCAGTACAGCCACTATACTCAATCAGCCCCAGCATTTT.

The chain employs TRBV28 and TRBJ1-5; maybe TRBD1 (6 bases). Germline assignment: CDR1 MDHEN and CDR2 SYDVKM. The V end was cut by 5 bases, the J end by 0 bases, with 17 bases between. The CDR3 is 17 amino acids. The CDR3, as DNA: TGTGCCAGCAGTCCCCTAAAACAGGGATATAGCAATCAGCCCCAGCATTTT. Translation: CASSPLKQGYSNQPQHF.

The chain is built from TRBV10-3 and TRBJ2-7; D tentatively reads TRBD1 or TRBD2 (5 bases each). This CDR3 has 14 amino acids. With 6 bases removed from V and 5 bases from J, the gap between germline ends came to 17 bases. CDR1 is ENHRY, CDR2 SYGVKD, per germline. CDR3 in DNA: TGTGCCATCAGAAAATCAGGGACGACCGACGAGCAGTACTTC. Translating gives CAIRKSGTTDEQYF.

V gene TRBV28 combines with J gene TRBJ2-7; 9 positions agree with TRBD2. V shed 1 base, J shed 9 bases, and the junction held 10 bases outside the gene matches. Germline assignment: CDR1 MDHEN and CDR2 SYDVKM. This CDR3 spans 15 amino acids. The CDR3 DNA sequence: TGTGCCAGCAGTTTATTTCGCGGGAGGGCCAGTTGGCAGTACTTC. Its translation is CASSLFRGRASWQYF.

This clone was observed once. V is TRBV5-4 and J is TRBJ2-1; TRBD2 aligns across 10 bases. With 4 bases clipped from V and 7 bases from J, the junction kept 5 bases outside the gene matches. Germline CDR1 and CDR2: SGHNT and YYREEE (reference sequence). The CDR3 is 14 amino acids. The CDR3 DNA reads as TGTGCCAGCAGCCGGGATAGCGGGAGGAATGAGCAGTTCTTC. Protein: CASSRDSGRNEQFF.

The chain combines TRBV6-1 with TRBJ2-7; no firm D call. Trimming took off 6 bases at V and 3 bases at J, with 6 bases between the two ends. Germline-derived CDR1 and CDR2 are MNHNS and SASEGT. This CDR3 is 11 amino acids long. CDR3 nucleotides: TGTGCCAGCAGGTCGCTCTACGAGCAGTACTTC. It is translated as CASRSLYEQYF.

The chain links TRBV28 to TRBJ2-3; perhaps D is TRBD1 or TRBD2 (5 bases each). Germline V lookup: CDR1 MDHEN, CDR2 SYDVKM. V was cut by 7 bases and J by 2 bases, with 10 bases left in between. The CDR3 runs 13 residues. Here the CDR3 reads CASIRDATDTQYF. CDR3 DNA: TGTGCCAGCATTCGGGACGCCACAGATACGCAGTATTTT.

J is TRBJ2-5 and V is TRBV28, with D tentatively TRBD1 or TRBD2 (7 bases each). Germline loops: CDR1 MDHEN, CDR2 SYDVKM. The ends were cut back, 3 bases at V and 6 bases at J, with 14 bases in the middle. The CDR3 spans 14 residues. Here the CDR3 reads CASSFQGGAKTQYF. The CDR3 nucleotides read TGTGCCAGCAGTTTCCAGGGGGGGGCAAAGACCCAGTACTTC.

This chain uses TRBV7-9 with TRBJ1-2, with D maybe TRBD1 (5 bases). V was cut by 4 bases and J by 4 bases, with 19 bases left in between. Germline V lookup: CDR1 SEHNR, CDR2 FQNEAQ (reference sequence). The CDR3 has 16 amino acids. The CDR3 region has the DNA TGTGCCAGCAGCTACGGGGGTCTGGGCGTCAGCTATGGCTACACCTTC. Its translation: CASSYGGLGVSYGYTF.

The V call is TRBV10-3, the J call TRBJ2-7, with D tentatively TRBD1 (5 bases). V lost 2 bases to trimming and J lost 3 bases, with 8 bases between them. The CDR3 contains 13 residues. Germline V gene lookup returns CDR1 ENHRY and CDR2 SYGVKD. The CDR3 sequence: CAISEPGYYEQYF. In nucleotides, the CDR3 is TGTGCCATCAGTGAGCCAGGGTACTACGAGCAGTACTTC.

This clone has only one observation. The chain uses TRBV6-6 and TRBJ2-1; possible D gene TRBD2, 5 bases. This CDR3 region has 15 residues. Trimming shortened V by 2 bases and J by 8 bases, and 16 bases separated the two germline ends. Per germline, CDR1 MNHNY and CDR2 SVGAGI (reference sequence). The CDR3 nucleotides read TGTGCCAGCAGTTACCCCGGACCCCTGCGGGATGAGCAGTTCTTC. Protein product: CASSYPGPLRDEQFF.

The chain combines TRBV9 with TRBJ2-7; weak D call: TRBD1 (7 bases). Germline V gives CDR1 SGDLS, CDR2 YYNGEE. This CDR3 is built from 20 residues. V was trimmed by 6 bases and J by 2 bases, leaving 33 bases between them. Here the CDR3 reads CASTNLWKRGLRRGTYEQYF. The CDR3 DNA reads TGTGCCAGCACCAATCTCTGGAAAAGGGGGCTACGTCGGGGGACCTACGAGCAGTACTTC. Full variable domain (remainder filled in from reference TRBV9 and TRBJ2-7): DSGVTQTPKHLITATGQRVTLRCSPRSGDLSVYWYQQSLDQGLQFLIQYYNGEERAKGNILERFSAQQFPDLHSELNLSSLELGDSALYFCASTNLWKRGLRRGTYEQYFGPGTRLTVT.

A remark on this clone: The sample has other DNA sequences that encode this CDR3 too. The gene calls are TRBV5-1 and TRBJ2-2; possibly TRBD1 or TRBD2 for D (6 bases each). The CDR3 has 16 residues. CDR1 is SGHRS and CDR2 is YFSETQ in the germline V gene. V was cut by 0 bases and J by 2 bases, with 11 bases left in between. In DNA, the CDR3 is TGCGCCAGCAGCTTGGTTGGGGGGCGCAACACCGGGGAGCTGTTTTTT. This sequence encodes CASSLVGGRNTGELFF.

The chain uses TRBV4-1 and TRBJ2-1; no firm D call. The CDR3 loop spans 14 amino acids. Trimming cost V 2 bases and J 6 bases, with 11 bases left between them. Looked up from germline, CDR1 is MGHRA and CDR2 is YSYEKL. The CDR3 DNA follows: TGCGCCAGCAGCCAACCCTGGGGTATCAATGAGCAGTTCTTC. Translated: CASSQPWGINEQFF.

The chain joins TRBV18 to TRBJ1-2, with a possible D match to TRBD1 (5 bases). V was pared by 2 bases and J by 7 bases, with 17 bases between. Germline V gene data show CDR1 as KGHSH and CDR2 as LQKENI. This CDR3 is built from 15 residues. The CDR3: CASSPGSGRDLGYTF. CDR3 coding DNA: TGTGCCAGCTCACCAGGATCAGGGAGGGACCTTGGCTACACCTTC. Full variable domain (rest looked up from reference TRBV18 and TRBJ1-2): NAGVMQNPRHLVRRRGQEARLRCSPMKGHSHVYWYRQLPEEGLKFMVYLQKENIIDESGMPKERFSAEFPKEGPSILRIQQVVRGDSAAYFCASSPGSGRDLGYTFGSGTRLTVV.

This clone was seen just once. V usage is TRBV9 and J usage is TRBJ1-3, with D tentatively TRBD1 (5 bases). Trimming left V 2 bases short and J 2 bases short, with 8 bases between. The CDR3 consists of 14 residues. From germline, CDR1 is SGDLS and CDR2 YYNGEE. The CDR3 coding sequence is TGTGCCAGCAGCGTCGGGACGGCTGGAAACACCATATATTTT. Amino acids: CASSVGTAGNTIYF.

The genes are TRBV6-5 and TRBJ2-7, with D perhaps matching TRBD2 (6 bases). The CDR3 has 15 residues. V dropped 3 bases and J dropped 0 bases, with 12 bases sitting between them. The germline V gene encodes CDR1 MNHEY and CDR2 SVGAGI. The CDR3 spells CASSYLEGSSYEQYF. CDR3 in DNA: TGTGCCAGCAGTTATCTGGAGGGGAGCTCCTACGAGCAGTACTTC.